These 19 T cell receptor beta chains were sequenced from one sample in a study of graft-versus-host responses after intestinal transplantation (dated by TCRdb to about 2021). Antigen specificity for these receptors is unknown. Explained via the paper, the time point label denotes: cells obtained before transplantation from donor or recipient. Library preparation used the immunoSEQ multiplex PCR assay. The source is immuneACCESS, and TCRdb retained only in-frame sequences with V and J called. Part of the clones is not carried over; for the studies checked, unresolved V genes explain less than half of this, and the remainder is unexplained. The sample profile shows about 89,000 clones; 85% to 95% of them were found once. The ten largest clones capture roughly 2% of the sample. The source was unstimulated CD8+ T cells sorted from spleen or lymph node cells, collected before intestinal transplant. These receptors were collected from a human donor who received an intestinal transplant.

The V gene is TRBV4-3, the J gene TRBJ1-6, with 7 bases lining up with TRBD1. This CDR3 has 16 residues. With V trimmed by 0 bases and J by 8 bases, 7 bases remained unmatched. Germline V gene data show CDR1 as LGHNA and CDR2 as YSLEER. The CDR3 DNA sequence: TGCGCCAGCAGCCAAGATTGGCAGGGGGATGATTCACCCCTCCACTTT. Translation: CASSQDWQGDDSPLHF.

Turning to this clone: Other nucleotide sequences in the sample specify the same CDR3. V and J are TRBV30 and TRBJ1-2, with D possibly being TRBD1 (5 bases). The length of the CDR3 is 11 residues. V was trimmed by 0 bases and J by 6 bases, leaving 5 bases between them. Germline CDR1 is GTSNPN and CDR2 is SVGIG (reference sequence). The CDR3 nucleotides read TGTGCCTGGAGTGTAGGGGATGGCTACACCTTC. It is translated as CAWSVGDGYTF.

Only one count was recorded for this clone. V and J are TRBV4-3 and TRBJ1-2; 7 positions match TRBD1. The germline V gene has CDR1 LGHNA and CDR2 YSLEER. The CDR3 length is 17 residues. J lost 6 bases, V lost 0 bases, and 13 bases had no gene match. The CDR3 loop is CASSQERGRERIDGYTF. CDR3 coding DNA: TGCGCCAGCAGCCAAGAAAGGGGGCGCGAGAGGATTGATGGCTACACCTTC.

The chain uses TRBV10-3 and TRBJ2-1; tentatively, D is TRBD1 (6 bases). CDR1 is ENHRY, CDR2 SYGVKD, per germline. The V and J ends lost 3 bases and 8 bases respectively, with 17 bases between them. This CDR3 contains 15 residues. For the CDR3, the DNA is TGTGCCATCAGTGAAACAGGGATGAGCAACGATGAGCAGTTCTTC. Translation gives CAISETGMSNDEQFF.

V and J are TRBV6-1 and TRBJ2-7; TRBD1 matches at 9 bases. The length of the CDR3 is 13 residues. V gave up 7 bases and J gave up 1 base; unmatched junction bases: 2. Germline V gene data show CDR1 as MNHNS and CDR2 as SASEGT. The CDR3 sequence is CASMGQGSYEQYF. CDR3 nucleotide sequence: TGTGCCAGCATGGGACAGGGTTCCTACGAGCAGTACTTC.

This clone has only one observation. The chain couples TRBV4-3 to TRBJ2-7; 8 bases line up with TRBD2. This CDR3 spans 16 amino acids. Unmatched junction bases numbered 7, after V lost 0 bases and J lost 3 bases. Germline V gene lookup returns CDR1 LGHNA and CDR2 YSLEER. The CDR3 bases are TGCGCCAGCAGCCAAGATTGGGCGGGGGGCCGCTACGAGCAGTACTTC. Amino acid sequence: CASSQDWAGGRYEQYF.

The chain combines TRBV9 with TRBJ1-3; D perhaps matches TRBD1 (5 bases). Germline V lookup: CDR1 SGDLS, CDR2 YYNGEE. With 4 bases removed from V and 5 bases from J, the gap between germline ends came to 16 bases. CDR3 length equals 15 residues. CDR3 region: CASSYSGGTRNTIYF. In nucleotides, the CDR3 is TGTGCCAGCAGCTACTCCGGTGGGACTAGAAACACCATATATTTT.

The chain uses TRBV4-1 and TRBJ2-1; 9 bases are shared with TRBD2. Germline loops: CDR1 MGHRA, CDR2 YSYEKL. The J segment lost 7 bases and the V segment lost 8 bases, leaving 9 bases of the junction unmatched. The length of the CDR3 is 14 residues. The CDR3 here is CASSVAGGMNEQFF. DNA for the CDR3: TGCGCCAGCTCTGTGGCGGGGGGGATGAATGAGCAGTTCTTC.

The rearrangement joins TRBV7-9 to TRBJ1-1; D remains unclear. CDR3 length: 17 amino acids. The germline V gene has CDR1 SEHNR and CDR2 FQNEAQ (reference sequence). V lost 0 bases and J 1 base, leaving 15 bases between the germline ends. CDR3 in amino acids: CASSLAGSRQKNTEAFF. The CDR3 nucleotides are TGTGCCAGCAGCTTAGCCGGAAGTCGACAAAAGAACACTGAAGCTTTCTTT.

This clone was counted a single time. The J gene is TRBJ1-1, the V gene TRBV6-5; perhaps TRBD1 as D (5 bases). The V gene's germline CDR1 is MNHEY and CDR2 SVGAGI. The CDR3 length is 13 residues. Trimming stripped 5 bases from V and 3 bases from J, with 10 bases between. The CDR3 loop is CASSRDFYTEAFF. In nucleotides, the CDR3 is TGTGCCAGCAGTCGGGACTTTTACACTGAAGCTTTCTTT.

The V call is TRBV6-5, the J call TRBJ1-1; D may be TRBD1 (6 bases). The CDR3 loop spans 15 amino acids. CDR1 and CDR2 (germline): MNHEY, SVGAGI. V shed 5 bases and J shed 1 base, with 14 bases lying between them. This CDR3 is CASSLFTGKNTEAFF. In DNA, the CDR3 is TGTGCCAGCAGTCTCTTCACAGGGAAGAACACTGAAGCTTTCTTT.

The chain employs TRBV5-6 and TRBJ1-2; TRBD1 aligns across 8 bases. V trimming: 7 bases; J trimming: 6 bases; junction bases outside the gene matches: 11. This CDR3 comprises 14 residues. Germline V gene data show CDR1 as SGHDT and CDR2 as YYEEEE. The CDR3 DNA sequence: TGTGCCAGCGGTGAAGAGGACAGGGTCCATGGCTACACCTTC. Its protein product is CASGEEDRVHGYTF.

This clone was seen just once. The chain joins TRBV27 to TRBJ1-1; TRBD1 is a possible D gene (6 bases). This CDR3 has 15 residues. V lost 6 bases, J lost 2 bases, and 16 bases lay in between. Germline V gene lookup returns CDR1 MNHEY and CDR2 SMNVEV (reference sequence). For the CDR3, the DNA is TGTGCCAGCAGCGCATTTGGACAGTTAAACACTGAAGCTTTCTTT. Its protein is CASSAFGQLNTEAFF.

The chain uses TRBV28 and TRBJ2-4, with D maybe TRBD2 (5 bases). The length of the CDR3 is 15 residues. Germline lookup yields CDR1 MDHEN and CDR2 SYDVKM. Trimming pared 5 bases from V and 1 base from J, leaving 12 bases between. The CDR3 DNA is TGTGCCAGCAGTCGGGATTTAAGGGCCAAAAACATTCAGTACTTC. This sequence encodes CASSRDLRAKNIQYF.

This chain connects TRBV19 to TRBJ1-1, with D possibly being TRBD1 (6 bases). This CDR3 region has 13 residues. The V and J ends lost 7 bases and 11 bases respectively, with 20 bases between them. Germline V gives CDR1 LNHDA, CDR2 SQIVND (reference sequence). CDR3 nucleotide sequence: TGTGCCAGTACTCCAGACAGGTTATTTGGCGCTTTCTTT. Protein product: CASTPDRLFGAFF.

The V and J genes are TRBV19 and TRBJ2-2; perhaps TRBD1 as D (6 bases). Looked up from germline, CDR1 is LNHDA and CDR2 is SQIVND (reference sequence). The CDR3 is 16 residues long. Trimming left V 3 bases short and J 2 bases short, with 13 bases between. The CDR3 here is CASSMAGGPNTGELFF. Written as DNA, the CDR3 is TGTGCCAGTAGTATGGCTGGGGGCCCTAACACCGGGGAGCTGTTTTTT.

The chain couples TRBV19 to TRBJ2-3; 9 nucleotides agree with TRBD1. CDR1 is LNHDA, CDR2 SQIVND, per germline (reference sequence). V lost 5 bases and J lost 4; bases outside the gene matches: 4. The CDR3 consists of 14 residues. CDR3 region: CASSSGQGPDTQYF. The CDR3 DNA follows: TGTGCCAGTAGTTCCGGACAGGGGCCAGATACGCAGTATTTT.

The CDR3 DNA reads as TGTGCCAGCAGTTTACAGCCTCACTCACTCTATGGCTACACCTTC. This encodes CASSLQPHSLYGYTF. The gene calls are TRBV6-1 and TRBJ1-2; D gene uncertain. The CDR3 has 15 amino acids. Trimming took off 5 bases at V and 4 bases at J, with 17 bases between the two ends. CDR1 is MNHNS and CDR2 is SASEGT in the germline V gene.

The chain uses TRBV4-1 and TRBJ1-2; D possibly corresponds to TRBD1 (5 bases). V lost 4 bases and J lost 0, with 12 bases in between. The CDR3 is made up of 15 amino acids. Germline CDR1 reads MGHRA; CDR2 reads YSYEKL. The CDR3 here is CASSPGTGANYGYTF. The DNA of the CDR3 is TGCGCCAGCAGCCCCGGCACAGGTGCTAACTATGGCTACACCTTC.